This T cell receptor (beta chain) is drawn from a study of cytomegalovirus exposure and HLA in healthy donors. Study-wide findings and caveats: Productive rates of about 90% or about 30% were seen for most TCR beta V segments in an earlier analysis. A few chains tied to CMV proved CMV antigen-specific in vitro.

On this clone: Its antigen is unknown.

The primer mix had 60 Vbeta and 13 Jbeta primers. Method: immunoSEQ multiplex PCR; TCRdb's copy keeps in-frame clones and lacks some. The data show about 130,000 clones, approximately 80% seen once. This CDR3 spans 12 amino acids. Germline V gene data show CDR1 as LGHNA and CDR2 as YNFKEQ. V gave up 1 base and J gave up 11 bases, with 9 bases separating them. This receptor was obtained from a man aged 18 to 35 in good health and CMV-seronegative. Sequenced input: PBMCs. This chain connects TRBV4-2 to TRBJ2-1; TRBD2 might be the D (5 bases). The DNA of the CDR3 is TGTGCCAGCAGCCAAGCTACGGGAAAGCAGTTCTTC. Its translation: CASSQATGKQFF.